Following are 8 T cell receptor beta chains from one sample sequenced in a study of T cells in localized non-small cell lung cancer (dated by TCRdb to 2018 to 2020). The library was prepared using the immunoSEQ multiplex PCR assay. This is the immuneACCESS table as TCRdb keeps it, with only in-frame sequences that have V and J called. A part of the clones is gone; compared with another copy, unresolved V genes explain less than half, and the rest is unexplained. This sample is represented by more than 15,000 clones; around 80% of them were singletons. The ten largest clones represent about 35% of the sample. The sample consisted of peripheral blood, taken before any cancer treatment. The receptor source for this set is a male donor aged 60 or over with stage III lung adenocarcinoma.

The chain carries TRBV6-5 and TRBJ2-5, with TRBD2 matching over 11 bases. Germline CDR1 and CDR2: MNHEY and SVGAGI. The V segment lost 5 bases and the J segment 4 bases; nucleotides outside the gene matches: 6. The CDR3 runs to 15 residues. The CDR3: CASSIAGGRGETQYF. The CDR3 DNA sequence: TGTGCCAGCAGTATAGCGGGGGGGCGGGGAGAGACCCAGTACTTC.

CDR3 sequence reads: CASSRDLTDTQYF. CDR3 bases: TGTGCCAGCAGTCGGGACCTCACAGATACGCAGTATTTT. The rearrangement uses TRBV2 and TRBJ2-3; D is possibly TRBD1 or TRBD2 (5 bases each). The CDR3 runs 13 residues. V was trimmed by 5 bases and J by 2 bases, leaving 8 bases between them. Germline loops: CDR1 SNHLY, CDR2 FYNNEI. The full variable domain, in which reference TRBV2 and TRBJ2-3 provide the parts outside the CDR3, is EPEVTQTPSHQVTQMGQEVILRCVPISNHLYFYWYRQILGQKVEFLVSFYNNEISEKSEIFDDQFSVERPDGSNFTLKIRSTKLEDSAMYFCASSRDLTDTQYFGPGTRLTVL.

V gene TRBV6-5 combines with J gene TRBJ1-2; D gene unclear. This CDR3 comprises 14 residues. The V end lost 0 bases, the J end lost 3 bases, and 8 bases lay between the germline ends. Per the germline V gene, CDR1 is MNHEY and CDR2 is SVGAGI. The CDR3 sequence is CASSYSAVDYGYTF. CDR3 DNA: TGTGCCAGCAGTTACTCAGCAGTAGACTATGGCTACACCTTC.

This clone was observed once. The CDR3 bases are TGTGCCAGCTCAGCCGGGACAGCCAGCTCTGGAAACACCATATATTTT. Protein sequence: CASSAGTASSGNTIYF. The V gene is TRBV18, the J gene TRBJ1-3, with 7 bases fitting TRBD1. Germline V gene lookup returns CDR1 KGHSH and CDR2 LQKENI. The CDR3 has 16 residues. The junction had 7 bases not matched to a gene; V was cut back by 5 bases and J by 0 bases.

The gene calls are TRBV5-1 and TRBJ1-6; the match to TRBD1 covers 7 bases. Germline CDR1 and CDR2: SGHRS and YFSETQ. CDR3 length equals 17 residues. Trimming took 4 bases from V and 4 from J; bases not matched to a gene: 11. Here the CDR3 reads CASSPTTGRGYNSPLHF. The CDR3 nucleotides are TGCGCCAGCAGCCCAACGACAGGGCGGGGGTATAATTCACCCCTCCACTTT.

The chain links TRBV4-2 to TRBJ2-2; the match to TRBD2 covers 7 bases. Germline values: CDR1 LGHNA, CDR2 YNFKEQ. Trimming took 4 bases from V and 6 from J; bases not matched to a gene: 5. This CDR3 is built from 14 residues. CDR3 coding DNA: TGTGCCAGCAGCCCGAACGGACTAGCCGGGGAGCTGTTTTTT. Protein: CASSPNGLAGELFF.

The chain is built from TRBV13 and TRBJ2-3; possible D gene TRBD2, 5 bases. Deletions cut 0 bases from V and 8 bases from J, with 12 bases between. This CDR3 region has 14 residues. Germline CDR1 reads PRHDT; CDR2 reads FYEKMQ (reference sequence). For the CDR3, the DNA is TGTGCCAGCAGCTTAGGTGGCGGGTTGGGTACGCAGTATTTT. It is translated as CASSLGGGLGTQYF.

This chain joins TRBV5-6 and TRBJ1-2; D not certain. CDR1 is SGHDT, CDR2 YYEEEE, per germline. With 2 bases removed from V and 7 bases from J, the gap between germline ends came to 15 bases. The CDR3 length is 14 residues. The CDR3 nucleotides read TGTGCCAGCAGCTTCTTTAGGGAAAGGTCTGGCTACACCTTC. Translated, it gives CASSFFRERSGYTF.